This passage covers 21 T cell receptor beta chains from one sample sequenced in a study of blood T cell repertoires in COVID-19. Repertoires were generated with immunoSEQ multiplex PCR, while TCRdb's copy carries only in-frame clones and drops some. The sample lists hundreds of thousands of clones, about 87% occurring once. Sequencing input: PBMCs or T cells enriched from blood (not recorded which). The receptor source for this set is a woman aged 50 to 60 who had recovered from COVID-19.

This chain joins TRBV7-2 and TRBJ1-5; D is possibly TRBD1 (5 bases). Germline CDR1 SGHTA, CDR2 FQGNSA. Trimming pared 5 bases from V and 1 base from J, leaving 9 bases between. The CDR3 is made up of 14 amino acids. This CDR3 reads CASSPDSSNQPQHF. CDR3 DNA sequence: TGTGCCAGCAGCCCAGACAGCAGCAATCAGCCCCAGCATTTT.

This clone is a singleton in its sample. The chain joins TRBV3-1 (or the pseudogene TRBV3-2) to TRBJ2-4, with TRBD1 matching 9 bases. The CDR3 has 16 amino acids. J was trimmed by 5 bases and V by 4 bases; bases with no gene match: 9. CDR1 and CDR2 (germline): LGHDT, YNNKEL (reference sequence). The CDR3 bases are TGTGCCAGCAGCCGACCCGGGACAGGGAGCGAAAACATTCAGTACTTC. It encodes CASSRPGTGSENIQYF.

The chain carries TRBV5-1 and TRBJ1-2; TRBD1 agrees at 8 bases. Per germline, CDR1 SGHRS and CDR2 YFSETQ. Losses at the gene ends were 0 bases for V and 1 base for J; bases not matched to a gene: 5. The CDR3 sequence is 16 residues long. CDR3 DNA: TGCGCCAGCAGCTTGGCCGCAGGGGGCGATAACTATGGCTACACCTTC. Translated: CASSLAAGGDNYGYTF.

The rearrangement uses TRBV27 and TRBJ2-7; D perhaps matches TRBD2 (5 bases). Trimming removed 8 bases at V and 4 bases at J, with 15 bases between. CDR1 MNHEY and CDR2 SMNVEV come from the germline V gene (reference sequence). The CDR3 length is 13 residues. CDR3 residues: CASGGLVWYEQYF. The CDR3 region has the DNA TGTGCCAGCGGCGGGCTAGTATGGTACGAGCAGTACTTC.

About this clone itself: The sample holds other DNA sequences that translate to the same CDR3. This chain connects TRBV2 to TRBJ2-2; 13 nucleotides line up with TRBD2. In germline, CDR1 is SNHLY, CDR2 FYNNEI. V lost 5 bases and J lost 1; bases outside the gene matches: 1. This CDR3 spans 16 amino acids. CDR3 residues: CASSRTSGRNTGELFF. CDR3 coding DNA: TGTGCCAGCAGTCGGACTAGCGGGAGGAACACCGGGGAGCTGTTTTTT.

Regarding this clone: This specimen includes other DNA sequences encoding the same CDR3. This chain uses TRBV18 with TRBJ1-5, with D perhaps TRBD1 (6 bases). The CDR3 length is 14 residues. V shed 3 bases and J shed 7 bases, with 13 bases lying between them. The germline V gene has CDR1 KGHSH and CDR2 LQKENI. The CDR3 DNA reads as TGTGCCAGCTCACCTGGGGCAGGGGACCAGCCCCAGCATTTT. Translating it yields CASSPGAGDQPQHF.

This clone was seen once. The chain recombines TRBV3-1 (or the pseudogene TRBV3-2) with TRBJ2-2, with TRBD2 matching 12 bases. Germline V gene data show CDR1 as LGHDT and CDR2 as YNNKEL (reference sequence). V shed 3 bases and J 7 bases; nucleotides not matched to a gene: 12. There are 18 residues in the CDR3. The CDR3 nucleotides read TGTGCCAGCAGCCACCCCCGAAGACTAGCGGGAGTGAGCGGGGAGCTGTTTTTT. Translating it yields CASSHPRRLAGVSGELFF.

The chain is built from TRBV6-4 and TRBJ2-3; weak D call: TRBD2 (6 bases). Trimming removed 2 bases at V and 2 bases at J, with 11 bases between. CDR3 size: 15 residues. Looked up from germline, CDR1 is MRHNA and CDR2 is SNTAGT. CDR3 in amino acids: CASSDNGRNTDTQYF. Written as DNA, the CDR3 is TGTGCCAGCAGTGACAACGGGAGAAACACAGATACGCAGTATTTT.

The V and J genes are TRBV6-2 or TRBV6-3 and TRBJ2-2; D is undetermined. Trimming removed 0 bases at V and 5 bases at J, with 4 bases between. Looked up from germline, CDR1 is MNHEY and CDR2 is SVGEGT. This CDR3 comprises 13 residues. CDR3 residues: CASSYSQTGELFF. CDR3 nucleotide sequence: TGTGCCAGCAGTTACTCTCAGACCGGGGAGCTGTTTTTT.

This rearrangement joins TRBV12-3 or TRBV12-4 to TRBJ1-1; a weak D match, TRBD1 (5 bases). Trimming stripped 3 bases from V and 8 bases from J, with 7 bases between. The CDR3 extends over 11 amino acids. The CDR3 region has the DNA TGTGCCAGCAGTTTTCGGGGGGAAGCTTTCTTT. Protein sequence: CASSFRGEAFF.

The chain carries TRBV5-1 and TRBJ1-6; D might be TRBD1 (6 bases). V dropped 0 bases and J dropped 3 bases, with 13 bases sitting between them. Per germline, CDR1 SGHRS and CDR2 YFSETQ. This CDR3 contains 17 residues. The CDR3 bases are TGCGCCAGCAGCTTGGAATACCCAGGGGACTATAATTCACCCCTCCACTTT. Its protein product is CASSLEYPGDYNSPLHF. Complete variable domain (other parts from reference TRBV5-1 and TRBJ1-6): KAGVTQTPRYLIKTRGQQVTLSCSPISGHRSVSWYQQTPGQGLQFLFEYFSETQRNKGNFPGRFSGRQFSNSRSEMNVSTLELGDSALYLCASSLEYPGDYNSPLHFGNGTRLTVT.

The gene calls are TRBV19 and TRBJ1-5; TRBD1 might be the D (5 bases). The CDR3 spans 14 residues. Germline CDR1 and CDR2: LNHDA and SQIVND (reference sequence). Deletions cut 7 bases from V and 4 bases from J, with 14 bases between. The CDR3: CASTAGFSNQPQHF. CDR3 sequence (DNA): TGTGCCAGTACCGCAGGGTTCTCAAATCAGCCCCAGCATTTT.

In DNA, the CDR3 is TGTGCCAGCAGCTTAGCCGTTAGATACAATGAGCAGTTCTTC. This translates into CASSLAVRYNEQFF. The chain recombines TRBV11-2 with TRBJ2-1, with D unresolved. This CDR3 region has 14 residues. V gave up 1 base and J gave up 4 bases, with 8 bases separating them. CDR1 is SGHAT, CDR2 FQNNGV, per germline.

This chain joins TRBV4-1 and TRBJ1-4; 7 nucleotides match TRBD1. V was pared by 1 base and J by 5 bases, with 7 bases of the junction left unmatched. Germline V gene sequence: CDR1 MGHRA, CDR2 YSYEKL. The CDR3 length is 16 residues. The CDR3 DNA sequence: TGCGCCAGCAGCCAAGGCCCTCCAGGGGGGAATGAAAAACTGTTTTTT. Its translation: CASSQGPPGGNEKLFF.

The chain is built from TRBV7-9 and TRBJ1-5; D unresolved. CDR3 length: 17 amino acids. The V gene lost 1 base and the J gene lost 1 base, with 14 bases spanning the gap. In germline, CDR1 is SEHNR, CDR2 FQNEAQ (reference sequence). CDR3 nucleotide sequence: TGTGCCAGCAGCTTAGTAGTTCTGGGCGGGAGCAATCAGCCCCAGCATTTT. Protein product: CASSLVVLGGSNQPQHF.

This clone came up once. The J gene is TRBJ2-2, the V gene TRBV24-1, with 7 bases aligning to TRBD1. Germline trimming cut 9 bases from V and 1 base from J; bases unmatched to any gene: 7. The CDR3 covers 15 residues. The V gene's germline CDR1 is KGHDR and CDR2 SFDVKD. The CDR3, as DNA: TGTGCCACCCGAGCCCGGACAGGGAACACCGGGGAGCTGTTTTTT. Residues: CATRARTGNTGELFF.

CDR3 DNA: TGTGCCAGTAGCTTGTACCAAGAGACCCAGTACTTC. Translation: CASSLYQETQYF. V usage is TRBV19 and J usage is TRBJ2-5, with D unresolved. Germline values: CDR1 LNHDA, CDR2 SQIVND (reference sequence). This CDR3 comprises 12 residues. V gave up 6 bases and J gave up 0 bases, with 5 bases separating them.

The V call is TRBV7-8, the J call TRBJ1-5; D possibly corresponds to TRBD1 (5 bases). The germline V gene encodes CDR1 SGHVS and CDR2 FQNEAQ. V was cut by 1 base and J by 7 bases, with 17 bases left in between. This CDR3 is 16 amino acids long. The DNA of the CDR3 is TGTGCCAGCAGCTTAGGATTGGGGGGTTACAGCCAGCCCCAGCATTTT. The encoded protein is CASSLGLGGYSQPQHF.

The chain recombines TRBV6-5 with TRBJ2-5; TRBD1 agrees at 8 bases. Germline V gene lookup returns CDR1 MNHEY and CDR2 SVGAGI. Germline trimming cut 5 bases from V and 0 bases from J; bases unmatched to any gene: 5. The CDR3 consists of 15 residues. The CDR3 loop reads CASSPPDRDQETQYF. The CDR3 DNA is TGTGCCAGCAGTCCGCCGGACAGGGACCAAGAGACCCAGTACTTC.

The V call is TRBV6-1, the J call TRBJ1-4, with D uncertain. V was pared by 2 bases and J by 0 bases, with 10 bases between. This CDR3 contains 16 residues. Germline V lookup: CDR1 MNHNS, CDR2 SASEGT. The CDR3 loop is CASSEILVATNEKLFF. The DNA of the CDR3 is TGTGCCAGCAGTGAAATCCTAGTCGCAACTAATGAAAAACTGTTTTTT.

The chain links TRBV7-9 to TRBJ1-1, with TRBD1 identical over 8 bases. V shed 4 bases, J shed 1 base, and the junction held 5 bases outside the gene matches. Germline CDR1 and CDR2: SEHNR and FQNEAQ (reference sequence). This CDR3 region has 15 residues. CDR3 protein: CASSSWDRTNTEAFF. CDR3 bases: TGTGCCAGCAGCTCCTGGGACAGGACGAACACTGAAGCTTTCTTT.